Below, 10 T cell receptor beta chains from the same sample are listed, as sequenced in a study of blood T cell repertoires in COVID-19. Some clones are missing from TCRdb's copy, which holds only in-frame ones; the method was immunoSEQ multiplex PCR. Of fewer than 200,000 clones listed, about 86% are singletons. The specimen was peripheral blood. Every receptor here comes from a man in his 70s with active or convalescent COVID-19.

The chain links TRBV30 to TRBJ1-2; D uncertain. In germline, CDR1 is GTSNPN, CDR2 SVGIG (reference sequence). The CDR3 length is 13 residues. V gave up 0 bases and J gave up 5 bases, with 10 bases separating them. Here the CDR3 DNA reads TGTGCCTGGAGTGTAGCGGGATTGTATGGCTACACCTTC. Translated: CAWSVAGLYGYTF.

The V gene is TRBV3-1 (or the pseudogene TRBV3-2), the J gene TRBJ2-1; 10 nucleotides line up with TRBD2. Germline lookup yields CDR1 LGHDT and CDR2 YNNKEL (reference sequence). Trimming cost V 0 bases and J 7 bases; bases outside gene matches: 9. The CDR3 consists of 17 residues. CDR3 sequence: CASSQDLSSGGGNEQFF. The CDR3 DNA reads TGTGCCAGCAGCCAAGACCTCTCTAGCGGGGGTGGTAATGAGCAGTTCTTC.

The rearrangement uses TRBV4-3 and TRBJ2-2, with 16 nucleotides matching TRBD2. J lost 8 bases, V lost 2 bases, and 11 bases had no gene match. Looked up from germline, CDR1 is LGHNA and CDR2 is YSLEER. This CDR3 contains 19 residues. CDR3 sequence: CASSQMFLGTSGRAGELFF. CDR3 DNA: TGCGCCAGCAGCCAAATGTTTTTAGGGACTAGCGGGAGGGCTGGGGAGCTGTTTTTT.

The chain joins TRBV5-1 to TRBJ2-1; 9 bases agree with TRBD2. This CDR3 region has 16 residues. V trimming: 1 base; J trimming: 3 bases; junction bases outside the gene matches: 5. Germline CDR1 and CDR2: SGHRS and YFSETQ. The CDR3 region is CASSLMASGIYNEQFF. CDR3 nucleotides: TGCGCCAGCAGCTTGATGGCTAGCGGGATCTACAATGAGCAGTTCTTC.

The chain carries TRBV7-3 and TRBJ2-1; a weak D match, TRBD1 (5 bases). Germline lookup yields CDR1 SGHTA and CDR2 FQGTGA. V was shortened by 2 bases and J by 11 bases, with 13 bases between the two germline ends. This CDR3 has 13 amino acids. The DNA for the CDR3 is TGTGCCAGCAGCTTAGCCTGGCAGGGCCAGCAGTTCTTC. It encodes CASSLAWQGQQFF.

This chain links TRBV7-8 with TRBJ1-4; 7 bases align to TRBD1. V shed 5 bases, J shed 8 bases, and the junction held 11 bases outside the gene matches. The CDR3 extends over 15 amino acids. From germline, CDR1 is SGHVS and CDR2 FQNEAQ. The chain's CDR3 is CASSVQGIPAEKLFF. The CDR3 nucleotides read TGTGCCAGCAGCGTACAGGGGATCCCGGCCGAAAAACTGTTTTTT.

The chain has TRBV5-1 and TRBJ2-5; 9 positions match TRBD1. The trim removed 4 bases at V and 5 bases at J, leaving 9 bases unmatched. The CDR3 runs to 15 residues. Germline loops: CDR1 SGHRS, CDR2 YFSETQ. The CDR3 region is CASSHGQGMEETQYF. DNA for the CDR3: TGCGCCAGCAGCCACGGACAGGGGATGGAGGAGACCCAGTACTTC.

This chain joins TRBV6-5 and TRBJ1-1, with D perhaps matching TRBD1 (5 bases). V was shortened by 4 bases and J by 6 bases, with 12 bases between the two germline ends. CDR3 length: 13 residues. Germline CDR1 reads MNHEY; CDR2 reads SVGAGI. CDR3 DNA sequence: TGTGCCAGCAGTTTCCAGGGTTCCCCTGAAGCTTTCTTT. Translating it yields CASSFQGSPEAFF.

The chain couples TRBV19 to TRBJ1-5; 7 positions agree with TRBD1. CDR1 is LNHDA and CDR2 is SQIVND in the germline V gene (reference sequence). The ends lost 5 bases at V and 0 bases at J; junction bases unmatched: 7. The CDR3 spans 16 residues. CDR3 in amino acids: CASSPQGTASNQPQHF. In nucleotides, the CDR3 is TGTGCCAGTAGTCCACAAGGGACAGCTAGCAATCAGCCCCAGCATTTT.

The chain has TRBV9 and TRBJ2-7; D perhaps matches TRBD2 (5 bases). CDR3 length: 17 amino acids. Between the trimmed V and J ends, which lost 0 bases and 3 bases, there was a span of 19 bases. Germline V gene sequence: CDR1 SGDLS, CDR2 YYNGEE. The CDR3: CASSVGDLAGVGYEQYF. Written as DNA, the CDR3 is TGTGCCAGCAGCGTAGGAGATCTAGCCGGGGTAGGCTACGAGCAGTACTTC.